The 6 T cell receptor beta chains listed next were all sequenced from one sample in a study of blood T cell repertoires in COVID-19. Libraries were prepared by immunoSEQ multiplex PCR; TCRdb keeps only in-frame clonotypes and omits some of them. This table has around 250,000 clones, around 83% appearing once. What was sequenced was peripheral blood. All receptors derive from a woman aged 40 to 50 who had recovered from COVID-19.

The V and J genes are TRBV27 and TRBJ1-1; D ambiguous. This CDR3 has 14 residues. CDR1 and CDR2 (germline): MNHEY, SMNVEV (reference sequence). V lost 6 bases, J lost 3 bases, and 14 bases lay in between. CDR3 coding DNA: TGTGCCAGCAGCCCTCTTAACATCCACACTGAAGCTTTCTTT. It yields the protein CASSPLNIHTEAFF.

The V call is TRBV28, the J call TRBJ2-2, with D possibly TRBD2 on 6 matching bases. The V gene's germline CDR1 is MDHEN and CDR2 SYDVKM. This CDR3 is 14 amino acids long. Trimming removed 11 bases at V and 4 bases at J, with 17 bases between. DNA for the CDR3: TGTGCCTCCCTCGCGGGGCAAGGCACCGGGGAGCTGTTTTTT. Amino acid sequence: CASLAGQGTGELFF.

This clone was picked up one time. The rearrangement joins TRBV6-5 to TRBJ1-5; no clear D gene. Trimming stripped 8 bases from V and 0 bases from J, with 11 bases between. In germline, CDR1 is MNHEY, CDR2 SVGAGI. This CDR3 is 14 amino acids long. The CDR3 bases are TGTGCCAGCTCTGGCCACTATAGCAATCAGCCCCAGCATTTT. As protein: CASSGHYSNQPQHF.

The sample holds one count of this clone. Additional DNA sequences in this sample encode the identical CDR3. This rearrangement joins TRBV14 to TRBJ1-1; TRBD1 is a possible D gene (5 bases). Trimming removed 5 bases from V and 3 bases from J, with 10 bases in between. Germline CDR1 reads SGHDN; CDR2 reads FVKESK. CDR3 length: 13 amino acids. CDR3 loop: CASSRQGDTEAFF. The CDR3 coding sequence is TGTGCCAGCAGCAGACAAGGGGACACTGAAGCTTTCTTT.

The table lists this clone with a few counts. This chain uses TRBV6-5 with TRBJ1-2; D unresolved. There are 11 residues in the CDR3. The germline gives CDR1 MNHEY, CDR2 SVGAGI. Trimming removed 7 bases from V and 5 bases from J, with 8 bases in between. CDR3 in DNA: TGTGCCAGCATGAGTTCGTATGGCTACACCTTC. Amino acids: CASMSSYGYTF.

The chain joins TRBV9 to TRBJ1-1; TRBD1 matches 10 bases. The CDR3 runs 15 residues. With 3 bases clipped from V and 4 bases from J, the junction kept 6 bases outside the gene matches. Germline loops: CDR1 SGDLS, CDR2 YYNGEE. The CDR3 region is CASSATGGAPTEAFF. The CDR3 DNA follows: TGTGCCAGCAGCGCGACAGGGGGCGCCCCCACTGAAGCTTTCTTT.